This T cell receptor beta chain originates from a study of shared clonotypes between healthy human individuals (dated by TCRdb to 2018 to 2020). Broadly, across the study: Three men and a couple of women, aged 18 to 49 years, made up the cohort. To estimate repertoire size and how much clonotypes are shared between individuals, the study performed deep sequencing of blood TCR repertoires from roughly five healthy adults. Different laboratories and diverse techniques were used to prepare libraries and sequence TCR repertoires, to increase sequencing depth and limit assay-specific biases. Each donor's leukapheresis produced roughly between about 0.85 and 10 billion PBMCs. Overall study results and their limits: Based on pairwise subsampling, the degree of clonotype sharing among donors was expected to be affected by sequencing depth. The small number of donors limited the genetic and exposure-history diversity represented. Sampling was limited to blood, and TCR repertoires in tissue likely differ from TCR repertoires in blood.

Using the deep immunoSEQ assay, TCR CDR3 regions were amplified from genomic DNA by multiplex PCR. Extracted genomic DNA from each cell subset was spread evenly across all wells of several immunoSEQ 96-well plates, with each plate serving as a replicate. For unsorted PBMC, roughly 0.3 ug genomic DNA, equal to roughly 32,000 T cell genomes, was loaded into each replicate PCR. Genomic DNA from unsorted PBMC was sequenced over ten immunoSEQ deep assay plates. The purified libraries were quantified using a Qubit 3.0 fluorometer, sized with a Bioanalyzer 2100, and then quantified again using the KAPA Library Quantification kit. Each immunoSEQ 96-well plate was sequenced on its own single-read 150-cycle Illumina NextSeq 550 flow cell. The original pipeline was this. Because the immunoSEQ output included only junctional sequences and no quality scores, the filtering could not be the same as the filtering used for full-length reads. To assign V/J genes and CDR3, sequences were annotated using PyIR, a Python wrapper for IgBLAST v1.9, with IMGT germline references. Reads were filtered out if the reads had weak V/J assignments (E-value above 1e-6), no CDR3, stop codons, out-of-frame junctions, or ambiguous translated residues. V3J clonotypes were defined as sequences sharing the same inferred V gene, J gene, and CDR3 amino acid sequence. Percentage overlap between repertoires was computed as shared unique clonotypes divided by the size of the smaller repertoire. Three approaches were used to assess repertoire richness: RTK rarefaction, the Chao1 estimator, and Recon v2.1 estimates of unobserved clonotypes. TCRdb took over this immuneACCESS table, retaining in-frame rearrangements with V and J assigned. Such tables are incomplete; in checked studies, under half of the missing clones stem from an unresolved V gene, and the remainder is unexplained. D and trimming come from the DNA, and the V and J calls and clone size come from that table. This sample comprises about 460,000 clones, roughly three quarters of them detected only once. About 11% of the sample is held by the ten biggest clonotypes.

The donors were healthy, HIV-negative adults with no recently reported acute infections or vaccinations. Only Caucasian adults living in Nashville, Tennessee, USA were represented among the donors. In the unsorted samples, some 100 million PBMCs were counted, and genomic DNA was extracted using the QIAamp DNA Blood Mini kit. Blood was obtained by leukapheresis, after which PBMCs were separated by Ficoll-Histopaque density gradient centrifugation and cryopreserved in liquid nitrogen vapor phase. Points on this clone: Its recognized antigen is unknown. No quality values exist for individual bases; no much larger clone is one base distant.

From V the trimming removes 6 bases and from J it removes 6 bases, while the gene matches leave 12 bases of the junction unaccounted for. The CDR3, from cysteine to phenylalanine, totals 16 residues. Of the read, only the CDR3 DNA is kept; its 48 bases are in frame from base 1. The germline V gene gives CDR1 as KGHSH and CDR2 as LQKENI. This chain is built from TRBV18 and TRBJ2-1; 9 bases in the middle match TRBD1. The TCR comes from a middle-aged woman in good health. Some clones in this sample may be carry-over from other donors' samples. The sequenced sample was PBMCs. The CDR3 has the sequence CASSPARDRVFNEQFF. The DNA sequence follows: TGTGCCAGCTCCCCGGCCCGGGACAGGGTATTCAATGAGCAGTTCTTC.